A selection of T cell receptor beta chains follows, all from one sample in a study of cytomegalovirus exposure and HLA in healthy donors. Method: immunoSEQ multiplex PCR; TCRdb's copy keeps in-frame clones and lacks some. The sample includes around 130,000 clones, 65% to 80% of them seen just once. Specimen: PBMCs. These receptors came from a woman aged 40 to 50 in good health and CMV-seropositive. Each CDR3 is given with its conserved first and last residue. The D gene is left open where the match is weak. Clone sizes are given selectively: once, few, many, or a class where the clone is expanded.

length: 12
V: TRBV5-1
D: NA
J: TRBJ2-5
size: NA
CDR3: CASSLGQETQYF
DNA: TGCGCCAGCAGCCTAGGCCAAGAGACCCAGTACTTC

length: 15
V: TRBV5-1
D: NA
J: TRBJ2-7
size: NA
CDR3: CASSSGRGPSHEQYF
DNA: TGCGCCAGCAGCTCCGGGCGGGGGCCGAGCCACGAGCAGTACTTC

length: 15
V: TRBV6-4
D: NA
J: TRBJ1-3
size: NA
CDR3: CASSDGAGSGNTIYF
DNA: TGTGCCAGCAGTGACGGGGCAGGTTCTGGAAACACCATATATTTT

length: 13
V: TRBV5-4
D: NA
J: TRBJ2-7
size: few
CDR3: CASSFWTVDEQYF
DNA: TGTGCCAGCAGTTTTTGGACTGTTGACGAGCAGTACTTC

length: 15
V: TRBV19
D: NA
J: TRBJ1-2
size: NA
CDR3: CASSDDHKGLYGYTF
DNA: TGTGCCAGTAGTGACGATCATAAGGGGCTCTATGGCTACACCTTC

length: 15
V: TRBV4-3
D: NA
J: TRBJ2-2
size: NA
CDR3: CASSQVGANTGELFF
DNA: TGCGCCAGCAGCCAAGTAGGAGCTAACACCGGGGAGCTGTTTTTT

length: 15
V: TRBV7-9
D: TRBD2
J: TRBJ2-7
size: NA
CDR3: CASSFGLAGNYEQYF
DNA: TGTGCCAGCAGCTTCGGACTAGCGGGTAACTACGAGCAGTACTTC

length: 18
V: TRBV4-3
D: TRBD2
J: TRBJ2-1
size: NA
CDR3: CASSHGTSGRFGGNEQFF
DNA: TGCGCCAGCAGCCACGGGACTAGCGGGAGGTTCGGCGGGAATGAGCAGTTCTTC

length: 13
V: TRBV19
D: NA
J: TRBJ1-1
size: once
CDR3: CASSMVRDTEAFF
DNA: TGTGCCAGTAGTATGGTACGGGACACTGAAGCTTTCTTT

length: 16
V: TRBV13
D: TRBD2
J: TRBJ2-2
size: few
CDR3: CASRPLTSGNTGELFF
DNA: TGTGCCAGCAGGCCCCTAACTAGCGGGAACACCGGGGAGCTGTTTTTT

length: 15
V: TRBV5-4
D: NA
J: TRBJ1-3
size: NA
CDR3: CASSSRRADGNTIYF
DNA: TGTGCCAGCAGCTCCCGGAGGGCGGATGGAAACACCATATATTTT

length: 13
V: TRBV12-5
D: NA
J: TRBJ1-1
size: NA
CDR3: CASGPGRGTEAFF
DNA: TGTGCTAGTGGCCCTGGGAGGGGCACTGAAGCTTTCTTT

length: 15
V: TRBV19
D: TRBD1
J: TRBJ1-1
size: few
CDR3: CASSVQGSSNTEAFF
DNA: TGTGCCAGTAGCGTACAGGGGTCGTCTAACACTGAAGCTTTCTTT

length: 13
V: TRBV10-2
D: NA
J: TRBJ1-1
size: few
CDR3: CASRQTLNTEAFF
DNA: TGCGCCAGCAGGCAGACACTGAACACTGAAGCTTTCTTT

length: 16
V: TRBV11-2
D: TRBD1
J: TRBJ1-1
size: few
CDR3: CASTIRDRGLVTEAFF
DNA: TGTGCCAGCACCATCCGGGACAGGGGGCTGGTGACTGAAGCTTTCTTT

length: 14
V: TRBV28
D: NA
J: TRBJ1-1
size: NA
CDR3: CASGESGTNTEAFF
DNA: TGTGCCAGCGGGGAATCGGGAACGAACACTGAAGCTTTCTTT

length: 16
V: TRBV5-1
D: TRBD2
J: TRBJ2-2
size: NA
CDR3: CASSPGTSGNTGELFF
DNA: TGCGCCAGCAGCCCCGGGACTAGCGGGAACACCGGGGAGCTGTTTTTT

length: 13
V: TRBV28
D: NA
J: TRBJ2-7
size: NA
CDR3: CASRTTDTYEQYF
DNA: TGTGCCAGCAGGACTACTGACACCTACGAGCAGTACTTC

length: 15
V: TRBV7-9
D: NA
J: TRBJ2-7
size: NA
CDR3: CASSQDFGGLYEQYF
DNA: TGCGCCAGCAGCCAAGATTTCGGGGGTCTCTACGAGCAGTACTTC

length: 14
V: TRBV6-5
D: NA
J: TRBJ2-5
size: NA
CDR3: CASSYSRVQETQYF
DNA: TGTGCCAGCAGTTACTCTCGGGTCCAAGAGACCCAGTACTTC

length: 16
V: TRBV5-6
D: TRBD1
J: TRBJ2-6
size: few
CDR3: CASEGTGQGGANVLTF
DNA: TGTGCCAGCGAGGGGACAGGGCAAGGTGGGGCCAACGTCCTGACTTTC

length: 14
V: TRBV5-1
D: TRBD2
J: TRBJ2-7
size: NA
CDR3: CASSFGGSLYEQYF
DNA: TGCGCCAGCAGCTTTGGCGGGAGTTTGTACGAGCAGTACTTC

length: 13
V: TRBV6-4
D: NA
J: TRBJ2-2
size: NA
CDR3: CASSDGTAGELFF
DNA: TGTGCCAGCAGTGACGGGACTGCCGGGGAGCTGTTTTTT

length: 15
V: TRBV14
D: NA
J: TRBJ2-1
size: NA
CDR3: CATGSITGPYNEQFF
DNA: TGTGCCACGGGTAGCATCACCGGCCCCTACAATGAGCAGTTCTTC

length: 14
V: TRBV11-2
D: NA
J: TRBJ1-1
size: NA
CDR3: CASRPLVLQVEAFF
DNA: TGTGCCAGCAGACCACTTGTTCTCCAAGTTGAAGCTTTCTTT

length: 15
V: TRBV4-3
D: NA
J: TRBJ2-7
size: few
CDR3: CASSQLGGAPLEQYF
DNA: TGCGCCAGCAGCCAACTAGGGGGGGCTCCCCTCGAGCAGTACTTC

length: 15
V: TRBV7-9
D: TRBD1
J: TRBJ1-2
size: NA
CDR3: CASSRTGGLNYGYTF
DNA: TGTGCCAGCAGCAGGACAGGGGGCCTTAACTATGGCTACACCTTC

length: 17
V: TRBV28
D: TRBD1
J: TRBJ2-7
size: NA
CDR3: CASSLSLSGQGADEQYF
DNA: TGTGCCAGCAGTTTATCCCTATCAGGACAGGGGGCGGACGAGCAGTACTTC

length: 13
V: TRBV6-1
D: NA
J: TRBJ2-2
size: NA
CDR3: CASSSTGPGELFF
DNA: TGTGCCAGCAGTTCTACAGGGCCCGGGGAGCTGTTTTTT

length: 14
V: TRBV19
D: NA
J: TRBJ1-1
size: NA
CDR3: CASSIRGPYTEAFF
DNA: TGTGCCAGTAGTATTAGGGGCCCCTACACTGAAGCTTTCTTT

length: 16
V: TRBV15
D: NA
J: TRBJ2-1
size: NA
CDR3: CATSREDPGLHNEQFF
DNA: TGTGCCACCAGCAGAGAAGATCCGGGACTCCACAATGAGCAGTTCTTC

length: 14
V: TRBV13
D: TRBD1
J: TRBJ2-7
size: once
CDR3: CASSFRTGLNEQYF
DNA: TGTGCCAGCAGCTTCCGGACAGGGTTGAACGAGCAGTACTTC

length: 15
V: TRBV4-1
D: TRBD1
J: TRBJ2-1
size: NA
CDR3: CASSQDQGAVNEQFF
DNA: TGCGCCAGCAGCCAAGATCAGGGGGCGGTCAATGAGCAGTTCTTC